One and the same sample provided the 25 T cell receptor beta chains below, sequenced in a study of CD8 T cells in ankylosing spondylitis. TCRdb independently ran MiXCR on the 5' RACE reads; one entry per CDR3 protein. The table records about 340,000 distinct CDR3 sequences, 20% to 25% of them present only once. Sequencing input: blood, either unsorted or a sorted T cell fraction (not recorded which). Receptors were obtained from a male donor with ankylosing spondylitis or in good health (not recorded which).

This clonotype appeared a few times. This chain joins TRBV7-9 and TRBJ2-1; 8 bases are shared with TRBD2. The junction had 7 bases not matched to a gene; V was cut back by 5 bases and J by 4 bases. CDR3 length: 15 amino acids. Germline V lookup: CDR1 SEHNR, CDR2 FQNEAQ (reference sequence). As DNA, the CDR3 is TGTGCCAGCAGCCTTAGCGGGGATGCTTACAATGAGCAGTTCTTC. This encodes CASSLSGDAYNEQFF.

The V gene is TRBV9, the J gene TRBJ2-5, with a weak D call TRBD2 (5 bases). Germline V lookup: CDR1 SGDLS, CDR2 YYNGEE. V was cut by 4 bases and J by 2 bases, with 12 bases left in between. There are 14 residues in the CDR3. CDR3 nucleotides: TGTGCCAGCAGCCCCGAGGGAACACAAGAGACCCAGTACTTC. Protein: CASSPEGTQETQYF.

The table lists this clonotype with a few counts. The chain carries TRBV29-1 and TRBJ2-5; either TRBD1 or TRBD2 may supply D (5 bases each). CDR1 SQVTM and CDR2 ANQGSEA come from the germline V gene. The CDR3 length is 15 residues. Trimming took 5 bases from V and 2 from J, leaving 18 bases between them. In DNA form, the CDR3 reads TGCAGCGTTTCGGACACCGAGACTAAACAAGAGACCCAGTACTTC. Translation gives CSVSDTETKQETQYF.

This clonotype was seen many times. The V gene is TRBV5-4, the J gene TRBJ2-2, with a tentative D call TRBD1 (6 bases). The CDR3 contains 15 residues. CDR1 and CDR2 from the germline V gene are SGHNT and YYREEE (reference sequence). The V end lost 1 base, the J end lost 2 bases, and 9 bases lay between the germline ends. CDR3 in DNA: TGTGCCAGCAGCTTGAACAGGGAAAACACCGGGGAGCTGTTTTTT. Translation: CASSLNRENTGELFF.

V and J are TRBV29-1 and TRBJ2-5, with D possibly matching TRBD2 (5 bases). Germline V CDR1 and CDR2: SQVTM, ANQGSEA. Trimming removed 6 bases from V and 5 bases from J, with 19 bases in between. The CDR3 runs to 14 residues. The CDR3 is CSVVFPEAPETQYF. The CDR3 bases are TGCAGCGTCGTTTTTCCGGAGGCTCCGGAGACCCAGTACTTC.

This clonotype has just a few counts. V and J are TRBV28 and TRBJ2-5; D is uncertain. CDR3 length: 13 amino acids. Trimming left V 5 bases short and J 2 bases short, with 9 bases between. The germline V gene has CDR1 MDHEN and CDR2 SYDVKM. Here the CDR3 reads CASSPTVQETQYF. The CDR3 DNA sequence: TGTGCCAGCAGTCCTACGGTTCAAGAGACCCAGTACTTC.

This clonotype occurred a few times. The CDR3 reads CASSPSQGRWGETQYF. CDR3 sequence (DNA): TGTGCCAGCAGCCCCTCCCAGGGACGTTGGGGGGAGACCCAGTACTTC. The chain links TRBV7-9 to TRBJ2-5; D possibly uses TRBD1 or TRBD2 (5 bases each). Germline V gene sequence: CDR1 SEHNR, CDR2 FQNEAQ (reference sequence). Trimming took 5 bases from V and 5 from J, leaving 21 bases between them. The CDR3 consists of 16 residues.

This clonotype was seen only a few times. The rearrangement links TRBV10-3 to TRBJ2-1, with a tentative D call TRBD2 (6 bases). V shed 11 bases and J shed 0 bases, with 11 bases lying between them. There are 13 residues in the CDR3. The germline CDR1 and CDR2 sequences are ENHRY and SYGVKD. The CDR3: CAVKGLSYNEQFF. The CDR3 DNA reads as TGTGCCGTCAAGGGACTCTCCTACAATGAGCAGTTCTTC.

This rearrangement joins TRBV5-1 to TRBJ2-3; 10 bases agree with TRBD1. This CDR3 region has 15 residues. Germline-derived CDR1 and CDR2 are SGHRS and YFSETQ. Unmatched junction bases numbered 2, after V lost 4 bases and J lost 0 bases. Here the CDR3 reads CASSGTGDSTDTQYF. CDR3 nucleotide sequence: TGCGCCAGCAGCGGGACAGGGGATAGCACAGATACGCAGTATTTT.

The rearrangement joins TRBV20-1 to TRBJ1-1; tentatively, D is TRBD1 (5 bases). V was pared by 2 bases and J by 1 base, with 8 bases between. The CDR3 covers 13 residues. Germline CDR1 DFQATT, CDR2 SNEGSKA (reference sequence). CDR3 DNA sequence: TGCAGTGCTAGACAGGGAAAGAACACTGAAGCTTTCTTT. Residues: CSARQGKNTEAFF.

This chain joins TRBV7-8 and TRBJ2-7, with D unclear. The germline CDR1 and CDR2 sequences are SGHVS and FQNEAQ. The CDR3 contains 13 residues. The germline V and J ends were trimmed by 5 bases and 5 bases, with 13 bases remaining between them. The CDR3 bases are TGTGCCAGCAGCCCCGGGTCCACCGACGAGCAGTACTTC. Translation gives CASSPGSTDEQYF.

This chain joins TRBV7-2 and TRBJ2-3; TRBD1 matches 8 bases. The CDR3 loop spans 16 amino acids. Trimming removed 6 bases from V and 6 bases from J; junction bases left unmatched: 14. Germline CDR1 reads SGHTA; CDR2 reads FQGNSA. CDR3 loop: CASRYPLTGAGDTQYF. CDR3 coding DNA: TGTGCCAGCAGATATCCCTTGACAGGGGCAGGGGATACGCAGTATTTT.

The chain joins TRBV3-1 to TRBJ1-2; D unresolved. CDR1 and CDR2 from the germline V gene are LGHDT and YNNKEL (reference sequence). The V end was cut by 1 base, the J end by 2 bases, with 14 bases between. This CDR3 spans 16 amino acids. The chain's CDR3 is CASSQVSQVANYGYTF. For the CDR3, the DNA is TGTGCCAGCAGCCAAGTGAGTCAGGTCGCAAACTATGGCTACACCTTC.

The V gene is TRBV12-3 or TRBV12-4, the J gene TRBJ2-1; perhaps D is TRBD1 or TRBD2 (6 bases each). This CDR3 contains 14 residues. Trimming cost V 4 bases and J 5 bases, with 12 bases left between them. Here the CDR3 DNA reads TGTGCCAGCAGTTCTAGGGGGGTGGACAATGAGCAGTTCTTC. Amino acids: CASSSRGVDNEQFF.

The V and J genes are TRBV12-3 or TRBV12-4 and TRBJ1-4; TRBD1 aligns across 7 bases. Unmatched junction bases numbered 8, after V lost 3 bases and J lost 10 bases. The CDR3 loop spans 14 amino acids. This chain's CDR3 is CASSFDGQVGKLFF. The CDR3 DNA reads TGTGCCAGCAGTTTCGACGGACAGGTCGGAAAACTGTTTTTT.

The gene calls are TRBV28 and TRBJ2-7; TRBD2 aligns across 7 bases. The germline gives CDR1 MDHEN, CDR2 SYDVKM. V lost 7 bases to trimming and J lost 3 bases; unmatched junction nucleotides: 9. The CDR3 contains 14 residues. In DNA form, the CDR3 reads TGTGCCAGCACCATAAGCGGGGAGATCTACGAGCAGTACTTC. As protein: CASTISGEIYEQYF.

Only a few counts were recorded for this clonotype. The chain uses TRBV10-2 and TRBJ2-5, with D unresolved. This CDR3 spans 12 amino acids. V was clipped by 7 bases and J by 5 bases, with 11 bases between them. In germline, CDR1 is WSHSY, CDR2 SAAADI. Written as DNA, the CDR3 is TGCGCCAGCAAATCGGTACGGGAGACCCAGTACTTC. It codes for CASKSVRETQYF.

This clonotype was detected only a few times. The chain is built from TRBV7-9 and TRBJ2-2; possible D gene TRBD2, 6 bases. The CDR3 spans 14 residues. V was trimmed by 1 base and J by 7 bases, leaving 10 bases between them. The germline V gene encodes CDR1 SEHNR and CDR2 FQNEAQ (reference sequence). The CDR3 is CASSLGLAFGELFF. The CDR3 DNA follows: TGTGCCAGCAGCTTAGGGCTAGCGTTCGGGGAGCTGTTTTTT.

In its sample, this clonotype was seen a few times. J is TRBJ2-5 and V is TRBV29-1, with 9 bases matching TRBD1. The germline CDR1 and CDR2 sequences are SQVTM and ANQGSEA. The CDR3 consists of 16 residues. V dropped 1 base and J dropped 5; count of bases not matched to a gene: 11. CDR3 loop: CSVEVRDRAVYETQYF. The DNA of the CDR3 is TGCAGCGTTGAAGTCCGGGACAGGGCTGTTTACGAGACCCAGTACTTC.

The chain employs TRBV5-1 and TRBJ2-5; no clear D. Germline-derived CDR1 and CDR2 are SGHRS and YFSETQ. This CDR3 spans 15 amino acids. The V and J ends lost 0 bases and 3 bases respectively, with 12 bases between them. CDR3 in DNA: TGCGCCAGCAGCTTGGGACCACCCGTGGAAGAGACCCAGTACTTC. Translating it yields CASSLGPPVEETQYF.

V and J are TRBV11-2 and TRBJ2-1, with TRBD2 matching 9 bases. The CDR3 spans 17 residues. Trimming removed 3 bases from V and 4 bases from J; junction bases left unmatched: 10. Per the germline V gene, CDR1 is SGHAT and CDR2 is FQNNGV. The CDR3 here is CASSFFLGRGGYNEQFF. DNA for the CDR3: TGTGCCAGCAGCTTCTTTTTAGGGCGGGGGGGTTACAATGAGCAGTTCTTC.

V is TRBV30 and J is TRBJ2-1; D unresolved. CDR3 length: 11 amino acids. The V end was cut by 3 bases, the J end by 4 bases, with 4 bases between. CDR1 and CDR2 from the germline V gene are GTSNPN and SVGIG (reference sequence). The CDR3 DNA reads as TGTGCCTGGAGGGATTACAATGAGCAGTTCTTC. Translation gives CAWRDYNEQFF.

This clonotype was seen only a few times. This chain connects TRBV15 to TRBJ2-5; 9 bases are shared with TRBD1. The CDR3 covers 14 residues. J gave up 2 bases and V 7 bases, and 5 bases lay outside the gene matches. CDR1 and CDR2 from the germline V gene are LNHNV and YYDKDF (reference sequence). The CDR3 reads CATTGTGSQETQYF. The CDR3 DNA sequence: TGTGCCACCACCGGGACAGGGAGTCAAGAGACCCAGTACTTC.

This clonotype came up a few times. This chain links TRBV12-3 or TRBV12-4 with TRBJ2-3, with D possibly called TRBD1 or TRBD2 (6 bases each). The length of the CDR3 is 17 residues. Trimming removed 5 bases from V and 0 bases from J, with 18 bases in between. This CDR3 reads CASSPATGALSTDTQYF. CDR3 DNA sequence: TGTGCCAGCAGTCCGGCCACGGGGGCATTAAGCACAGATACGCAGTATTTT.

The V gene is TRBV7-8, the J gene TRBJ2-7, with a possible D match to TRBD1 (5 bases). The CDR3 extends over 14 amino acids. Trimming removed 2 bases at V and 3 bases at J, with 11 bases between. The germline CDR1 and CDR2 sequences are SGHVS and FQNEAQ. DNA of the CDR3: TGTGCCAGCAGCTTAACTCCTGACAGCTACGAGCAGTACTTC. Residues: CASSLTPDSYEQYF.